This T cell receptor beta chain appears in the sequencing data of a study of blood T cell repertoires in COVID-19. At the level of the study: Spain, Italy and the United States supplied samples that represented acute and convalescent COVID-19. PBMCs, B-cell-depleted T cells, or T cells were the source of the cDNA or gDNA that made up the material.

Clones were read by immunoSEQ multiplex PCR, and TCRdb kept only the in-frame ones, dropping some. The data contain a few hundred thousand clones, 80% to 95% of them singletons. CDR1 is SGHTA, CDR2 FQGNSA, per germline. Between the trimmed V and J ends, which lost 4 bases and 13 bases, there was a span of 20 bases. This CDR3 comprises 14 residues. This clone was recorded only once. Assignments of participants to cohorts depended upon their own reported clinical history. Sequenced input: PBMCs or T cells enriched from blood (not recorded which). The V gene is TRBV7-2, the J gene TRBJ2-1; D may be TRBD2 (6 bases). This clonotype originated in a woman aged 35 to 49 who had been exposed to COVID-19. CDR3 sequence (DNA): TGTGCCAGCAGCTCTAAACGGGACTCTACAAGTCAGTTCTTC. Protein product: CASSSKRDSTSQFF.